These 10 T cell receptor beta chains came from one sample sequenced in a study of cytomegalovirus exposure and HLA in healthy donors. Sequenced by immunoSEQ multiplex PCR; TCRdb stores in-frame clones only, minus some. Of under 100,000 clones listed, 96% are singletons. Sequencing input: PBMCs. Receptor source: a man between 18 and 35 years old in good health and CMV-seronegative.

The chain carries TRBV2 and TRBJ2-3, with 9 nucleotides matching TRBD1. The CDR3 is 15 amino acids. The J segment lost 0 bases and the V segment lost 8 bases, leaving 6 bases of the junction unmatched. The germline gives CDR1 SNHLY, CDR2 FYNNEI. The CDR3 here is CASDRTGVSTDTQYF. The CDR3 DNA is TGTGCCAGCGACCGGACAGGGGTTAGCACAGATACGCAGTATTTT.

The chain couples TRBV7-6 to TRBJ2-3; D is possibly TRBD2 (5 bases). The germline CDR1 and CDR2 sequences are SGHVS and FNYEAQ. Trimming stripped 1 base from V and 1 base from J, with 9 bases between. The CDR3 length is 15 residues. Here the CDR3 reads CASSLDSGGTDTQYF. Here the CDR3 DNA reads TGTGCCAGCAGCTTAGACTCCGGGGGCACAGATACGCAGTATTTT.

The chain employs TRBV6-5 and TRBJ1-5; TRBD1 matches 8 bases. The CDR3 spans 15 residues. CDR1 is MNHEY and CDR2 is SVGAGI in the germline V gene. With 6 bases clipped from V and 0 bases from J, the junction kept 4 bases outside the gene matches. The CDR3 region is CASRRDRYSNQPQHF. CDR3 coding DNA: TGTGCCAGCAGAAGGGACAGGTATAGCAATCAGCCCCAGCATTTT.

The chain couples TRBV28 to TRBJ1-2; possibly TRBD1 for D (6 bases). The length of the CDR3 is 15 residues. Looked up from germline, CDR1 is MDHEN and CDR2 is SYDVKM. V lost 5 bases, J lost 1 base, and 14 bases lay in between. The CDR3 coding sequence is TGTGCCAGCAGTAGAAAAAACAGGGTTAACTATGGCTACACCTTC. Translating gives CASSRKNRVNYGYTF.

The CDR3 DNA is TGTGCCACTAGGTTTAGGGATACGCAGTATTTT. It yields the protein CATRFRDTQYF. V usage is TRBV6-1 and J usage is TRBJ2-3; D is unclear. V was clipped by 10 bases and J by 6 bases, with 11 bases between them. The CDR3 covers 11 residues. Germline lookup yields CDR1 MNHNS and CDR2 SASEGT.

The chain couples TRBV5-4 to TRBJ2-5, with 8 bases that match TRBD2. The CDR3 is 14 residues long. The germline V gene has CDR1 SGHNT and CDR2 YYREEE (reference sequence). The J segment lost 5 bases and the V segment lost 3 bases, leaving 6 bases of the junction unmatched. As DNA, the CDR3 is TGTGCCAGCAGCTACGGGGGGGGCGGGGAGACCCAGTACTTC. Its translation is CASSYGGGGETQYF.

The chain carries TRBV19 and TRBJ2-1; D is possibly TRBD2 (6 bases). This CDR3 region has 13 residues. Looked up from germline, CDR1 is LNHDA and CDR2 is SQIVND (reference sequence). Trimming removed 3 bases at V and 6 bases at J, with 9 bases between. In DNA form, the CDR3 reads TGTGCCAGTAGTATTATGGGGGGCAATGAGCAGTTCTTC. It is translated as CASSIMGGNEQFF.

The chain couples TRBV9 to TRBJ2-6; 7 bases fit TRBD1. CDR1 is SGDLS, CDR2 YYNGEE, per germline. The V and J ends lost 3 bases and 0 bases, in that order; junction bases with no gene match: 9. This CDR3 is built from 18 residues. CDR3 region: CASSASTGTSSGANVLTF. The CDR3 region has the DNA TGTGCCAGCAGCGCCTCGACAGGGACCTCCTCTGGGGCCAACGTCCTGACTTTC.

The chain recombines TRBV6-4 with TRBJ2-7; 10 bases map to TRBD2. This CDR3 comprises 16 residues. V shed 0 bases, J shed 4 bases, and the junction held 6 bases outside the gene matches. CDR1 is MRHNA and CDR2 is SNTAGT in the germline V gene. The CDR3 DNA sequence: TGTGCCAGCAGTGACTCGAGTCTAGCGGGAGCATACGAGCAGTACGTC. It is translated as CASSDSSLAGAYEQYV.

The J gene is TRBJ1-3, the V gene TRBV7-9; D gene ambiguous. V dropped 4 bases and J dropped 3 bases, with 10 bases sitting between them. CDR3 length: 14 amino acids. Germline V gives CDR1 SEHNR, CDR2 FQNEAQ (reference sequence). CDR3 nucleotides: TGTGCCAGCAGCTCACTGGTATTTGGAAACACCATATATTTT. Translating it yields CASSSLVFGNTIYF. Full variable domain (remainder filled in from reference TRBV7-9 and TRBJ1-3): DTGVSQNPRHKITKRGQNVTFRCDPISEHNRLYWYRQTLGQGPEFLTYFQNEAQLEKSRLLSDRFSAERPKGSFSTLEIQRTEQGDSAMYLCASSSLVFGNTIYFGEGSWLTVV.